This T cell receptor (beta chain) was sequenced for a study of cytomegalovirus exposure and HLA in healthy donors. In the study overall: Later analysis reported that the roughly 110 validation repertoires shared the platform of the roughly 680 first-cohort repertoires.

TCRdb's copy holds only in-frame clones and misses some; the assay was immunoSEQ multiplex PCR. The table records 130,000 to 150,000 clones, roughly 86% of them present only once. CDR1 MNHEY and CDR2 SMNVEV come from the germline V gene (reference sequence). V lost 3 bases and J 5 bases, leaving 14 bases between the germline ends. The CDR3 consists of 15 residues. The source is a man between 18 and 29 years old in good health and CMV-seropositive. The source material was PBMCs. The chain is built from TRBV27 and TRBJ2-1; D is possibly TRBD2 (5 bases). The CDR3 region is CASSLGVPINNEQFF. In DNA, the CDR3 is TGTGCCAGCAGTTTGGGAGTTCCCATTAACAATGAGCAGTTCTTC.